By proportion, the clone carrying this TCR beta chain is large. Its antigen is not identified. The source of the sample is a study of yellow fever vaccine responses in identical twins. Findings and caveats of the study: Reportedly, twins' vaccine T cell responses looked partly convergent and partly personalized.

Germline V gives CDR1 MDHEN, CDR2 SYDVKM. V gave up 4 bases and J gave up 0 bases; unmatched junction bases: 11. The CDR3 is 17 amino acids. A single record per CDR3 protein comes from TCRdb applying MiXCR to the RT-PCR reads. The repertoire holds about 5,400 distinct CDR3 sequences, roughly 90% seen once, with approximately 2.9% in the top ten. The sequence was obtained from a young woman who received the yellow fever vaccine. The chain has TRBV28 and TRBJ2-7, with 8 bases lining up with TRBD2. The material sequenced was T cells from blood (PBMCs), unsorted or a sorted subset (not recorded which), taken before or after yellow fever vaccination (not recorded which). The CDR3 loop reads CASSSPIAGQSSYEQYF. The CDR3 region has the DNA TGTGCCAGCAGTTCCCCCATAGCGGGACAAAGCTCCTACGAGCAGTACTTC.